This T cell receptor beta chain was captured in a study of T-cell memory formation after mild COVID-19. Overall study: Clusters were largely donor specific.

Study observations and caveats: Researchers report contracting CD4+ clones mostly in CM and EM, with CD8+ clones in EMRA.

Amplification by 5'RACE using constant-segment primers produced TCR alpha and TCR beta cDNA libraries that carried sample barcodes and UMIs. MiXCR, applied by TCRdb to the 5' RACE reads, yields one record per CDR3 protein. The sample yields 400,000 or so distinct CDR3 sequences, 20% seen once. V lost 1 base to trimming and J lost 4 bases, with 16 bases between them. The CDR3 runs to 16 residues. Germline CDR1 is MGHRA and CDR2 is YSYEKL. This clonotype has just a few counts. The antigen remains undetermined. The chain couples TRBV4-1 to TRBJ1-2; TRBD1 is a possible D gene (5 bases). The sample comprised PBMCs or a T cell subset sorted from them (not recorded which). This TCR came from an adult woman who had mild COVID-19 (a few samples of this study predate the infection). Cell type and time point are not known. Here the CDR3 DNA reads TGCGCCAGCAGCCAAGGGATGGGACGTAGCAGCTATGGCTACACCTTC. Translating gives CASSQGMGRSSYGYTF.